This T cell receptor beta chain stems from a study of lymphopenia after photon versus proton radiotherapy. Regarding the study as a whole: In patients who died, overall survival fell as post-nadir TCR diversity dropped more.

The CDR3 is made up of 16 amino acids. Trimming at V came to 5 bases and at J to 6 bases, leaving 15 bases not matched to a gene. Germline values: CDR1 MGHRA, CDR2 YSYEKL. About this clone itself: Its antigen is not identified.

The repertoire was sequenced with immunoSEQ multiplex PCR; TCRdb's copy has only in-frame clones and lacks some. The sample yields about 22,000 clones, approximately 91% seen once. The sequencing used peripheral blood, collected from a patient treated with proton-based radiotherapy. The chain recombines TRBV4-1 with TRBJ1-1, with 7 bases fitting TRBD1. The receptor was isolated from a woman between 65 and 79 years old with pancreatic cancer. Some clones in this sample may be carry-over from other donors' samples. CDR3 in DNA: TGCGCCAGCAGCGTCGTAGGGGGCGCGGGGAGTTCTGAAGCTTTCTTT. Its protein is CASSVVGGAGSSEAFF.